The rows below give T cell receptor beta chains drawn from one sample of a study of blood T cell repertoires in COVID-19. Method: immunoSEQ multiplex PCR; TCRdb's copy keeps in-frame clones and lacks some. The sample has about 220,000 clones, 84% seen once; the top ten hold around 20%. Source material: peripheral blood. These receptors were collected from a man younger than 45 with active or convalescent COVID-19. Both conserved end residues are part of each CDR3.

j_gene | v_gene | len | CDR3aa
TRBJ1-1 | TRBV7-9 | 13 | CASSREGRGRAFF
TRBJ2-5 | TRBV5-6 | 14 | CASSPATGGETQYF
TRBJ1-1 | TRBV4-1 | 13 | CASSQDYNFRAFF
TRBJ2-7 | TRBV3-1/TRBV3-2 | 14 | CASSTGTGDYEQYF
TRBJ1-6 | TRBV15 | 14 | CATSRTGAASPLHF
TRBJ1-4 | TRBV5-6 | 15 | CASSPGGAISEKLFF
TRBJ2-3 | TRBV6-5 | 15 | CASSLSGLPTDTQYF
TRBJ1-5 | TRBV2 | 17 | CASLRDRGRPGNQPQHF
TRBJ1-4 | TRBV6-5 | 16 | CASSYREGGHFEKLFF
TRBJ1-4 | TRBV7-9 | 14 | CASSSGQGGEKLFF
TRBJ2-3 | TRBV7-2 | 15 | CASSLVSAGEDTQYF
TRBJ1-2 | TRBV7-2 | 13 | CASSPPLRYGYTF
TRBJ1-5 | TRBV7-8 | 17 | CASSLEGGGRVGQPQHF
TRBJ1-1 | TRBV5-1 | 16 | CASSQGPQGANTEAFF
TRBJ1-2 | TRBV3-1/TRBV3-2 | 15 | CASSQGAGHNYGYTF
TRBJ2-7 | TRBV2 | 11 | CASRAHYEQYF
TRBJ1-2 | TRBV4-2 | 15 | CASGRQKVANYGYTF
TRBJ1-6 | TRBV28 | 12 | CASSSRTSPLHF
TRBJ2-7 | TRBV4-3 | 15 | CASSQEGRGAYEQYF
TRBJ1-2 | TRBV11-3 | 16 | CASTPFGTAANYGYTF
TRBJ1-1 | TRBV12-3/TRBV12-4 | 13 | CASSFTENTEAFF
TRBJ2-7 | TRBV4-3 | 14 | CASSQDLGPYEQYF
TRBJ2-7 | TRBV20-1 | 11 | CSASVASEQYF
TRBJ2-2 | TRBV7-8 | 14 | CASSPRGPTGELFF
TRBJ1-6 | TRBV7-2 | 15 | CASSLRGQGLSPLHF
TRBJ2-7 | TRBV18 | 11 | CASSSQYEQYF
TRBJ2-5 | TRBV19 | 13 | CASKGTKERTQYF
TRBJ1-6 | TRBV28 | 14 | CASSEADGNSPLHF
TRBJ2-7 | TRBV10-3 | 15 | CAIRGQGYGSDEQYF
TRBJ2-7 | TRBV6-6 | 14 | CASSYSGGVYEQYF
TRBJ2-5 | TRBV7-9 | 15 | CASSDRQVLGETQYF
TRBJ1-1 | TRBV28 | 15 | CASSTYTGLGTEAFF
TRBJ1-4 | TRBV28 | 15 | CASSFYGTANEKLFF
TRBJ1-5 | TRBV4-3 | 16 | CASSPGTGGDNQPQHF
TRBJ2-7 | TRBV13 | 15 | CASSPNEDSPYEQYF
TRBJ2-1 | TRBV7-2 | 18 | CASSSTGGGGRSYNEQFF
TRBJ1-1 | TRBV14 | 14 | CASSLPGMNTEAFF
TRBJ2-7 | TRBV5-4 | 14 | CASSLASGAYEQYF
TRBJ1-2 | TRBV6-5 | 14 | CASRQGVGTYGYTF
TRBJ1-3 | TRBV25-1 | 16 | CASSVLGGAAGNTIYF